This T cell receptor beta chain was identified in a study of cytomegalovirus exposure and HLA in healthy donors. The study's findings and limits: The productive fraction for most TCR beta V segments was about 87% or about 30% in an earlier analysis. Specificity of three CMV-associated chains for CMV antigens was verified in vitro. Analyses of presence/absence relied on an assumption of roughly uniform sequencing depth across donors. Researchers left out some V segments, among them TRBV6-2 and TRBV6-3, as indistinguishable.

13 Jbeta primers and 60 Vbeta primers were used for the PCR. Here immunoSEQ multiplex PCR was the method, and the copy in TCRdb shows in-frame clones only, minus some. The sample includes about 94,000 clones, 50% to 80% of them seen just once. With 8 bases removed from V and 5 bases from J, the gap between germline ends came to 21 bases. Germline V CDR1 and CDR2: SNHLY, FYNNEI. This CDR3 has 16 residues. Comment on this clone: Its antigen is as yet unknown.

The clonotype comes from a man aged 25 to 40 in good health and CMV-seronegative. V and J are TRBV2 and TRBJ2-2; possibly TRBD1 for D (6 bases). Material for sequencing was PBMCs. The CDR3 coding sequence is TGTGCCAGCGTAGCAGGGGCGACGGTTGGGACCGGGGAGCTGTTTTTT. Its protein is CASVAGATVGTGELFF.